A selection of T cell receptor beta chains follows, all from one sample in a study of T cell repertoires in cytomegalovirus infection. TCRdb reprocessed the reads with MiXCR, giving one entry per CDR3 protein. The data show 830,000 or so distinct CDR3 sequences, approximately 32% seen once. Their antigen targets remain unknown. The sample here was cultured CD8+ T cells from PBMCs, taken from culture after CMV antigen stimulation. The receptors come from a human donor in good health (CMV status not recorded). Some clones in this sample may be carry-over from other donors' samples. Each CDR3 is given without its conserved first and last residue. Clone size appears in some rows only: once, few, many, or a class for an expanded clone.

j_call: TRBJ2-3; v_call: TRBV6-6; clone_size: .; cdr3_aa: ASSAPGGTTDTQY
j_call: TRBJ2-1; v_call: TRBV6-1; clone_size: few; cdr3_aa: ASSPTAYNEQF
j_call: TRBJ2-1; v_call: TRBV6-5; clone_size: many; cdr3_aa: ASSYSHEQF
j_call: TRBJ1-2; v_call: TRBV24-1; clone_size: .; cdr3_aa: ATSDWKGASYGYT
j_call: TRBJ2-1; v_call: TRBV6-1; clone_size: .; cdr3_aa: ASSVFAGVPYNEQF
j_call: TRBJ1-1; v_call: TRBV7-9; clone_size: few; cdr3_aa: ASSFPRDRGNTEAF
j_call: TRBJ2-2; v_call: TRBV10-3; clone_size: .; cdr3_aa: ATQGMGETGELF
j_call: TRBJ2-3; v_call: TRBV7-6; clone_size: many; cdr3_aa: ASSLGGGGDTQY
j_call: TRBJ2-1; v_call: TRBV28; clone_size: .; cdr3_aa: ASSLGDRGKNEQF
j_call: TRBJ1-1; v_call: TRBV12-3/TRBV12-4; clone_size: many; cdr3_aa: ASSSPLLQGSTEAF
j_call: TRBJ1-5; v_call: TRBV20-1; clone_size: .; cdr3_aa: SAYRVVSNQPQH
j_call: TRBJ1-4; v_call: TRBV20-1; clone_size: few; cdr3_aa: SARGGWAAAKPNEKLF
j_call: TRBJ2-3; v_call: TRBV10-3; clone_size: few; cdr3_aa: AIRTAGPPTDTQY
j_call: TRBJ2-2; v_call: TRBV11-2; clone_size: .; cdr3_aa: ARLQGTGELF
j_call: TRBJ2-3; v_call: TRBV7-6; clone_size: few; cdr3_aa: ASSPGLAANFSTDTQY
j_call: TRBJ2-5; v_call: TRBV6-5; clone_size: few; cdr3_aa: ASSYSGQQETQY
j_call: TRBJ2-5; v_call: TRBV7-6; clone_size: few; cdr3_aa: ASSSLGAVVGETQY
j_call: TRBJ2-7; v_call: TRBV7-9; clone_size: .; cdr3_aa: ASSLGDRQYEQY
j_call: TRBJ1-1; v_call: TRBV14; clone_size: few; cdr3_aa: ASSNRGANTEAF
j_call: TRBJ1-1; v_call: TRBV12-3/TRBV12-4; clone_size: .; cdr3_aa: ASSFFVPAASGNTEAF
j_call: TRBJ2-7; v_call: TRBV7-8; clone_size: many; cdr3_aa: ASSPYRVNSYEQY
j_call: TRBJ2-1; v_call: TRBV9; clone_size: .; cdr3_aa: ASSVSGTNNEQF
j_call: TRBJ2-3; v_call: TRBV9; clone_size: .; cdr3_aa: ASSVGLGRTDTQY